These 5 T cell receptor beta chains were all obtained from the same sample, sequenced in a study of chemoradiotherapy in HPV16-positive cancers. TCRdb keeps only in-frame clones here, not all; method: immunoSEQ multiplex PCR. The data contain 5,000 to 6,500 clones, roughly 88% of them singletons. The sequences come from blood, collected from a patient who underwent chemoradiotherapy. The receptors shown here come from a human donor with HPV-associated anogenital cancer.

The chain couples TRBV7-6 to TRBJ2-3; D assignment may be TRBD1 or TRBD2 (5 bases each). This CDR3 contains 17 residues. V lost 5 bases to trimming and J lost 2 bases, with 20 bases between them. CDR1 and CDR2 (germline): SGHVS, FNYEAQ. The CDR3 region is CASSVGRDFPPTDTQYF. The CDR3 DNA reads as TGTGCCAGCAGCGTGGGACGGGATTTTCCGCCCACAGATACGCAGTATTTT. The whole variable domain, filled in from reference TRBV7-6 and TRBJ2-3, reads GAGVSQSPRYKVTKRGQDVALRCDPISGHVSLYWYRQALGQGPEFLTYFNYEAQQDKSGLPNDRFSAERPEGSISTLTIQRTEQRDSAMYRCASSVGRDFPPTDTQYFGPGTRLTVL.

This chain links TRBV29-1 with TRBJ1-1; 7 bases fit TRBD1. V was pared by 8 bases and J by 1 base, with 13 bases of the junction left unmatched. CDR3 length: 15 amino acids. CDR1 and CDR2 (germline): SQVTM, ANQGSEA. The chain's CDR3 is CSFWIPGQRNTEAFF. In nucleotides, the CDR3 is TGCAGCTTTTGGATTCCGGGACAGAGGAACACTGAAGCTTTCTTT.

The chain couples TRBV18 to TRBJ2-7; perhaps TRBD1 as D (5 bases). CDR3 length equals 14 residues. V dropped 6 bases and J dropped 2 bases, with 14 bases sitting between them. Looked up from germline, CDR1 is KGHSH and CDR2 is LQKENI. The CDR3 region has the DNA TGTGCCAGCTCCCTTGGGGCGCTGACCTACGAGCAGTACTTC. Its translation is CASSLGALTYEQYF.

This chain connects TRBV5-6 to TRBJ2-3; 7 nucleotides agree with TRBD2. V was clipped by 1 base and J by 4 bases; unmatched bases: 18. The length of the CDR3 is 19 residues. Germline lookup yields CDR1 SGHDT and CDR2 YYEEEE. CDR3 DNA: TGTGCCAGCAGCTTGTTGGCGACTGGACTAGTTGGTAGTCCAGATACGCAGTATTTT. It encodes CASSLLATGLVGSPDTQYF.

V and J are TRBV5-1 and TRBJ2-3, with TRBD2 identical over 8 bases. The CDR3 loop spans 16 amino acids. From germline, CDR1 is SGHRS and CDR2 YFSETQ. J lost 1 base, V lost 5 bases, and 9 bases had no gene match. CDR3 protein: CASSSGESSGTDTQYF. The CDR3 DNA sequence: TGCGCCAGCAGTAGCGGGGAGTCTAGCGGCACAGATACGCAGTATTTT.